The present T cell receptor (beta chain) was sequenced within a study of T-cell memory formation after mild COVID-19. The CDR3 spans 13 residues. Germline CDR1 reads SEHNR; CDR2 reads FQNEAQ (reference sequence). V gave up 5 bases and J gave up 2 bases, with 8 bases separating them. 5'RACE with constant-segment primers yielded barcoded, UMI-tagged TCR alpha and TCR beta cDNA libraries. TCRdb analysed the 5' RACE reads with MiXCR anew, one entry per CDR3 protein. This sample carries roughly 410,000 distinct CDR3 sequences, about 24% of them seen once, and the ten largest clones take 8.5% to 10%. The V call is TRBV7-9, the J call TRBJ2-3, with no clear D. Sequencing was performed on PBMCs or a T cell subset sorted from them (not recorded which). The sequence was collected from an adult woman who had mild COVID-19 (a few samples of this study predate the infection). Cell type and time point are not known. The CDR3 reads CASSPVPTDTQYF. The CDR3 DNA reads TGTGCCAGCAGCCCTGTCCCCACAGATACGCAGTATTTT.